This is a list of T cell receptor beta chains from one sample in a study of T cells in Graves' hyperthyroidism and ophthalmopathy. MiXCR was run by TCRdb on the multiplex PCR reads, yielding one entry per CDR3 protein. The sample includes fewer than 650,000 distinct CDR3 sequences, about 15% of them seen just once. Material: blood. The receptors shown here come from a woman between 40 and 50 years old with Graves' ophthalmopathy. CDR3s include the opening cysteine and the closing phenylalanine or tryptophan. Fields, in order: D gene, clone size, J gene, V gene, CDR3 protein, CDR3 DNA. The D gene is left open where the match is weak. Not every row has a clone size; where given, it reads once, few, many or a size class.

D gene: NA; clone size: NA; J gene: TRBJ2-7; V gene: TRBV11-1; CDR3 protein: CASRAGVGLEQYF; CDR3 DNA: TGTGCCAGCAGGGCCGGGGTCGGGCTCGAGCAGTACTTC
D gene: TRBD2; clone size: many; J gene: TRBJ2-4; V gene: TRBV29-1; CDR3 protein: CSVEGLAGDDINIQYF; CDR3 DNA: TGCAGCGTTGAGGGGCTAGCGGGAGACGATATAAACATTCAGTACTTC
D gene: NA; clone size: many; J gene: TRBJ2-5; V gene: TRBV28; CDR3 protein: CASSPGDSQETQYF; CDR3 DNA: TGTGCCAGCAGCCCGGGGGACTCTCAAGAGACCCAGTACTTC
D gene: NA; clone size: many; J gene: TRBJ1-2; V gene: TRBV12-3/TRBV12-4; CDR3 protein: CASSLLGQDYGYTF; CDR3 DNA: TGTGCCAGCAGTTTGCTTGGGCAGGACTATGGCTACACCTTC
D gene: NA; clone size: NA; J gene: TRBJ2-5; V gene: TRBV18; CDR3 protein: CASSPSGGGGETQYF; CDR3 DNA: TGTGCCAGCTCACCATCTGGGGGAGGAGGAGAGACCCAGTACTTC
D gene: TRBD1; clone size: many; J gene: TRBJ2-5; V gene: TRBV6-1; CDR3 protein: CASSEALLTGPLETQYF; CDR3 DNA: TGTGCCAGCAGTGAAGCGCTTTTGACAGGGCCATTGGAGACCCAGTACTTC
D gene: NA; clone size: many; J gene: TRBJ2-7; V gene: TRBV12-3/TRBV12-4; CDR3 protein: CASSFGTGRYEQYF; CDR3 DNA: TGTGCCAGCAGTTTCGGTACAGGGAGGTACGAGCAGTACTTC
D gene: TRBD2; clone size: NA; J gene: TRBJ2-7; V gene: TRBV29-1; CDR3 protein: CSVVLGGGGLYEQYF; CDR3 DNA: TGCAGCGTTGTTCTGGGGGGGGGAGGACTCTACGAGCAGTACTTC
D gene: NA; clone size: many; J gene: TRBJ1-2; V gene: TRBV20-1; CDR3 protein: CSARSPDGYGYTF; CDR3 DNA: TGCAGTGCTAGAAGTCCCGACGGATATGGCTACACCTTC
D gene: TRBD1; clone size: few; J gene: TRBJ2-4; V gene: TRBV6-2/TRBV6-3; CDR3 protein: CASSYSRTRGLFLAKNIQYF; CDR3 DNA: TGTGCCAGCAGTTACTCGAGGACCAGGGGGCTATTTCTAGCCAAAAACATTCAGTACTTC
D gene: NA; clone size: many; J gene: TRBJ2-2; V gene: TRBV19; CDR3 protein: CASSPYSENTGELFF; CDR3 DNA: TGTGCCAGTAGTCCCTATAGTGAGAACACCGGGGAGCTGTTTTTT
D gene: TRBD1; clone size: NA; J gene: TRBJ2-2; V gene: TRBV4-3; CDR3 protein: CASAERDRANTGELFF; CDR3 DNA: TGCGCCAGCGCGGAGCGGGACAGGGCGAACACCGGGGAGCTGTTTTTT
D gene: TRBD1; clone size: many; J gene: TRBJ2-7; V gene: TRBV5-1; CDR3 protein: CASSPRDRGRLGEQYF; CDR3 DNA: TGCGCCAGCAGCCCCCGGGACAGGGGGCGGCTTGGCGAGCAGTACTTC
D gene: NA; clone size: many; J gene: TRBJ2-6; V gene: TRBV25-1; CDR3 protein: CATTPPGRGANVLTF; CDR3 DNA: TGTGCCACCACTCCCCCTGGTCGGGGGGCCAACGTCCTGACTTTC
D gene: NA; clone size: many; J gene: TRBJ1-5; V gene: TRBV19; CDR3 protein: CASSAGTAWRNQPQHF; CDR3 DNA: TGTGCCAGTAGTGCCGGGACGGCGTGGCGCAATCAGCCCCAGCATTTT
D gene: TRBD1; clone size: few; J gene: TRBJ1-1; V gene: TRBV28; CDR3 protein: CASRMTGGPMNTEAFF; CDR3 DNA: TGTGCCAGCAGGATGACAGGGGGCCCCATGAACACTGAAGCTTTCTTT
D gene: TRBD2; clone size: NA; J gene: TRBJ2-3; V gene: TRBV27; CDR3 protein: CASSFRLAGGSDTQYF; CDR3 DNA: TGTGCCAGCAGTTTTCGACTAGCGGGAGGCTCAGATACGCAGTATTTT
D gene: NA; clone size: many; J gene: TRBJ2-7; V gene: TRBV30; CDR3 protein: CAWSEGEAYEQYF; CDR3 DNA: TGTGCCTGGAGTGAAGGGGAAGCCTACGAGCAGTACTTC
D gene: TRBD1; clone size: many; J gene: TRBJ2-5; V gene: TRBV28; CDR3 protein: CASSPRDREETQYF; CDR3 DNA: TGTGCCAGCAGTCCACGGGACAGGGAAGAGACCCAGTACTTC
D gene: NA; clone size: many; J gene: TRBJ1-2; V gene: TRBV28; CDR3 protein: CASSLTSTGLTNYGYTF; CDR3 DNA: TGTGCCAGCAGTTTAACATCGACAGGCCTAACTAACTATGGCTACACCTTC
D gene: NA; clone size: many; J gene: TRBJ1-2; V gene: TRBV13; CDR3 protein: CASSLQTNDRIFVSYTF; CDR3 DNA: TGTGCCAGCAGCCTCCAGACAAACGACAGGATATTCGTCAGCTACACCTTC
D gene: NA; clone size: few; J gene: TRBJ2-7; V gene: TRBV24-1; CDR3 protein: CATSEGRAPYEQYF; CDR3 DNA: TGTGCCACCAGTGAAGGCAGGGCCCCCTACGAGCAGTACTTC
D gene: TRBD2; clone size: NA; J gene: TRBJ2-7; V gene: TRBV4-1; CDR3 protein: CASSLQRGGAYEQYF; CDR3 DNA: TGCGCCAGCAGCCTCCAACGTGGGGGGGCCTACGAGCAGTACTTC
D gene: TRBD1; clone size: few; J gene: TRBJ1-2; V gene: TRBV9; CDR3 protein: CASSVGSQGDGYTF; CDR3 DNA: TGTGCCAGCAGCGTAGGGAGTCAGGGGGACGGCTACACCTTC
D gene: NA; clone size: many; J gene: TRBJ1-2; V gene: TRBV27; CDR3 protein: CASSSRPGGYTF; CDR3 DNA: TGTGCCAGCAGTTCCAGACCCGGTGGCTACACCTTC
D gene: TRBD2; clone size: NA; J gene: TRBJ2-5; V gene: TRBV5-1; CDR3 protein: CASSLGLVGETQYF; CDR3 DNA: TGCGCCAGCAGCTTAGGACTAGTGGGAGAGACCCAGTACTTC
D gene: NA; clone size: NA; J gene: TRBJ2-5; V gene: TRBV7-9; CDR3 protein: CASSALRGRETQYF; CDR3 DNA: TGTGCCAGCAGCGCTCTCAGGGGTCGAGAGACCCAGTACTTC
D gene: TRBD1; clone size: few; J gene: TRBJ2-4; V gene: TRBV19; CDR3 protein: CASSIGGQPQNIQYF; CDR3 DNA: TGTGCCAGTAGTATTGGGGGACAGCCTCAAAACATTCAGTACTTC
D gene: NA; clone size: NA; J gene: TRBJ1-1; V gene: TRBV15; CDR3 protein: CATSRGTNIEAFF; CDR3 DNA: TGTGCCACCAGCAGAGGTACGAACATTGAAGCTTTCTTT
D gene: NA; clone size: many; J gene: TRBJ2-6; V gene: TRBV11-2; CDR3 protein: CASSPSGGGANVLTF; CDR3 DNA: TGTGCCAGCAGCCCTTCTGGGGGGGGGGCCAACGTCCTGACTTTC
D gene: NA; clone size: few; J gene: TRBJ2-5; V gene: TRBV12-3/TRBV12-4; CDR3 protein: CASSSNMGWAQYF; CDR3 DNA: TGTGCCAGCAGTTCCAACATGGGATGGGCCCAGTACTTC
D gene: TRBD2; clone size: NA; J gene: TRBJ2-2; V gene: TRBV5-5; CDR3 protein: CASSLVLAGSGELFF; CDR3 DNA: TGTGCCAGCAGCTTGGTCCTAGCGGGATCCGGGGAGCTGTTTTTT
D gene: NA; clone size: once; J gene: TRBJ2-2; V gene: TRBV20-1; CDR3 protein: CSARDTVRRSTGELLF; CDR3 DNA: TGCAGTGCTAGAGATACGGTACGGAGGAGCACCGGGGAGCTGCTTTTT
D gene: NA; clone size: many; J gene: TRBJ2-5; V gene: TRBV7-2; CDR3 protein: CASSLSRLQGGETQYF; CDR3 DNA: TGTGCCAGCAGCTTATCCAGGTTGCAGGGAGGCGAGACCCAGTACTTC
D gene: TRBD2; clone size: many; J gene: TRBJ2-5; V gene: TRBV6-1; CDR3 protein: CASRQRLAVTQETQYF; CDR3 DNA: TGTGCCAGCAGACAACGACTAGCAGTGACACAAGAGACCCAGTACTTC
D gene: TRBD1; clone size: many; J gene: TRBJ1-1; V gene: TRBV20-1; CDR3 protein: CSARLQGTEAFF; CDR3 DNA: TGCAGTGCTAGGTTACAGGGGACTGAAGCTTTCTTT
D gene: TRBD1; clone size: NA; J gene: TRBJ2-2; V gene: TRBV5-1; CDR3 protein: CASSLRWGQGTGELFF; CDR3 DNA: TGCGCCAGCAGCTTGCGGTGGGGACAGGGAACCGGGGAGCTGTTTTTT
D gene: NA; clone size: few; J gene: TRBJ1-1; V gene: TRBV6-4; CDR3 protein: CASSDSSLNTEAFF; CDR3 DNA: TGTGCCAGCAGTGACTCGTCCCTGAACACTGAAGCTTTCTTT
D gene: NA; clone size: NA; J gene: TRBJ1-2; V gene: TRBV11-1; CDR3 protein: CASSFGVTSQSFNYGYTF; CDR3 DNA: TGTGCCAGCAGCTTCGGGGTTACCTCCCAATCCTTTAACTATGGCTACACCTTC
D gene: NA; clone size: many; J gene: TRBJ1-2; V gene: TRBV2; CDR3 protein: CASSAFPGTESYGYTF; CDR3 DNA: TGTGCCAGCAGTGCTTTTCCCGGGACGGAGTCCTATGGCTACACCTTC
D gene: TRBD2; clone size: NA; J gene: TRBJ2-7; V gene: TRBV6-1; CDR3 protein: CASTQGLALEQHF; CDR3 DNA: TGTGCCAGCACCCAGGGACTAGCGCTCGAGCAGCACTTC
D gene: TRBD1; clone size: many; J gene: TRBJ2-7; V gene: TRBV12-3/TRBV12-4; CDR3 protein: CASTRTGSSYEQYF; CDR3 DNA: TGTGCCAGCACTAGGACAGGCAGCTCCTACGAGCAGTACTTC
D gene: TRBD1; clone size: many; J gene: TRBJ2-7; V gene: TRBV28; CDR3 protein: CASEGADLRYEQYF; CDR3 DNA: TGTGCCAGCGAGGGGGCGGACCTCCGGTACGAGCAGTACTTC
D gene: NA; clone size: many; J gene: TRBJ1-1; V gene: TRBV7-8; CDR3 protein: CASSSLSRNTEAFF; CDR3 DNA: TGTGCCAGCAGCTCCCTCAGCCGGAACACTGAAGCTTTCTTT
D gene: TRBD1; clone size: many; J gene: TRBJ1-1; V gene: TRBV28; CDR3 protein: CASSPLDRANTEAFF; CDR3 DNA: TGTGCCAGCAGTCCCCTTGACAGGGCGAACACTGAAGCTTTCTTT
D gene: TRBD1; clone size: NA; J gene: TRBJ2-7; V gene: TRBV2; CDR3 protein: CASSEQQGKYEQYF; CDR3 DNA: TGTGCCAGCAGTGAGCAACAGGGGAAATACGAGCAGTACTTC
D gene: TRBD2; clone size: many; J gene: TRBJ2-5; V gene: TRBV11-1; CDR3 protein: CASSLAVIAGETQYF; CDR3 DNA: TGTGCCAGCAGCTTAGCGGTAATAGCGGGAGAGACCCAGTACTTC
D gene: NA; clone size: NA; J gene: TRBJ1-1; V gene: TRBV6-1; CDR3 protein: CASREEQGNTEAFF; CDR3 DNA: TGTGCCAGCAGAGAAGAACAGGGGAACACTGAAGCTTTCTTT
D gene: NA; clone size: NA; J gene: TRBJ2-6; V gene: TRBV12-3/TRBV12-4; CDR3 protein: CASSPRSSGANVLTF; CDR3 DNA: TGTGCCAGCAGCCCGAGGAGCTCTGGGGCCAACGTCCTGACTTTC